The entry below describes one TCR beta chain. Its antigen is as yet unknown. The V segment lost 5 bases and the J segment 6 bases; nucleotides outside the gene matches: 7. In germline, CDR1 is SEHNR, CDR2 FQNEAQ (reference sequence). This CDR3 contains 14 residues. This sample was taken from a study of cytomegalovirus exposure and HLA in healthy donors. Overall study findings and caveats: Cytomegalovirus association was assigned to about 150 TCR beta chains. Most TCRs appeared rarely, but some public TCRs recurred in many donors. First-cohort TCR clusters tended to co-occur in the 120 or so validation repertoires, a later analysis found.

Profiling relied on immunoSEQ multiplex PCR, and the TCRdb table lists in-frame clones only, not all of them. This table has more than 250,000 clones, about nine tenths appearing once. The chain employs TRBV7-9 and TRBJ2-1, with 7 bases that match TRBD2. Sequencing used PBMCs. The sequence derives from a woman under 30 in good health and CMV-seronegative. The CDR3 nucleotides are TGTGCCAGCAGCCTCCGCTCTAGCGGCAATGAGCAGTTCTTC. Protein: CASSLRSSGNEQFF.